The clone carrying this T cell receptor beta chain turned up a few times. Its specificity is not known. The germline V gene encodes CDR1 DFQATT and CDR2 SNEGSKA (reference sequence). The CDR3 spans 12 residues. V was cut by 6 bases and J by 7 bases, with 10 bases left in between. This record comes from a study of blood T cells in healthy people across ages. Broader study findings: A strong correlation was seen between TCR beta diversity and naive T cell percentage. Total diversity from one million sequenced T cells was likely underestimated. Older age went with lower TCR beta diversity per million T cells, in a roughly linear way.

The use of a sample-barcoded 5' primer and a J-beta primer mix characterized a second PCR of about 6 to 12 cycles. Each cDNA molecule was tagged by a template-switch adaptor that had 12 random nucleotides. TCRdb independently ran MiXCR on the 5' RACE reads; one entry per CDR3 protein. The table includes hundreds of thousands of distinct CDR3 sequences, around three fifths detected once. The specimen was blood. The sequence derives from a man aged 40-55 years in good health. This chain uses TRBV20-1 with TRBJ1-6; D not certain. CDR3 bases: TGCAGTGCCAACGACGGGAATTCACCCCTCCACTTT. Its protein product is CSANDGNSPLHF.